This record looks at one T cell receptor beta chain sequence and its context. Its specificity is unknown. CDR1 and CDR2 from the germline V gene are SEHNR and FQNEAQ (reference sequence). The ends lost 4 bases at V and 6 bases at J; junction bases unmatched: 11. This CDR3 has 16 amino acids. This record belongs to a study of somatic mutations in cytotoxic T cells in rheumatoid arthritis. General observations from the study: Among rheumatoid arthritis patients and age-matched healthy controls, CD8+ T-cell clonality was not significantly different.

This table comes from immunoSEQ multiplex PCR, and its TCRdb copy is limited to in-frame clones, with some not included. The table lists 30,000 to 45,000 clones, under 90% of them singletons. The sequence was obtained from a man aged 40-49 years in good health. Sequenced material: CD8+ T cells sorted from blood. The chain uses TRBV7-9 and TRBJ1-4, with TRBD1 matching 7 bases. The DNA for the CDR3 is TGTGCCAGCAGCTCGGACAGGCGGTGGGGCCATGAAAAACTGTTTTTT. It encodes CASSSDRRWGHEKLFF.